Below are 30 T cell receptor beta chains sequenced from a single sample in a study of a mutant IDH1 vaccine in newly diagnosed glioma. Indicated time point: week 5, during vaccination. Vaccinated patients received 300 ug of mutant IDH1 20-mer peptide per dose, with topical imiquimod. Their specific antigens are unknown. Produced via immunoSEQ multiplex PCR; TCRdb's table is partial and in-frame only. The sample has more than 40,000 clones; roughly 73% are singletons. Sequenced material: PBMCs, taken from a glioma patient whose treatment included an IDH1 peptide vaccine. The receptors here all came from a woman between 40 and 50 years old with glioma.

The CDR3 protein is CASSQPGTNYGYTF. In nucleotides, the CDR3 is TGTGCCAGTAGTCAACCGGGGACTAACTATGGCTACACCTTC. The V gene is TRBV19, the J gene TRBJ1-2; D gene uncertain. The CDR3 covers 14 residues. Germline V CDR1 and CDR2: LNHDA, SQIVND (reference sequence). V lost 5 bases to trimming and J lost 0 bases, with 10 bases between them.

This chain uses TRBV11-2 with TRBJ1-5; D not certain. Germline-derived CDR1 and CDR2 are SGHAT and FQNNGV. Trimming removed 5 bases at V and 2 bases at J, with 7 bases between. The CDR3 contains 13 residues. CDR3 protein: CASSPGGNQPQHF. As DNA, the CDR3 is TGTGCCAGCAGCCCCGGTGGCAATCAGCCCCAGCATTTT.

The rearrangement links TRBV4-3 to TRBJ1-1; a weak D match, TRBD1 (5 bases). This CDR3 spans 15 amino acids. Per the germline V gene, CDR1 is LGHNA and CDR2 is YSLEER. The germline V and J ends were trimmed by 0 bases and 3 bases, with 11 bases remaining between them. CDR3 protein: CASSQEATAYTEAFF. CDR3 nucleotide sequence: TGCGCCAGCAGCCAAGAAGCGACAGCCTACACTGAAGCTTTCTTT.

This chain joins TRBV7-9 and TRBJ2-3, with D hard to call. CDR3 length: 13 amino acids. Trimming removed 5 bases at V and 0 bases at J, with 6 bases between. CDR1 is SEHNR and CDR2 is FQNEAQ in the germline V gene (reference sequence). Here the CDR3 DNA reads TGTGCCAGCAGCCGTGACAGCACAGATACGCAGTATTTT. The encoded protein is CASSRDSTDTQYF. Complete variable domain (other parts from reference TRBV7-9 and TRBJ2-3): DTGVSQNPRHKITKRGQNVTFRCDPISEHNRLYWYRQTLGQGPEFLTYFQNEAQLEKSRLLSDRFSAERPKGSFSTLEIQRTEQGDSAMYLCASSRDSTDTQYFGPGTRLTVL.

CDR3 DNA: TGTGCCAGCAGCTCCCCAGGGGCCCTAAACACTGAAGCTTTCTTT. It codes for CASSSPGALNTEAFF. The chain links TRBV13 to TRBJ1-1; TRBD1 might be the D (6 bases). Deletions cut 4 bases from V and 2 bases from J, with 14 bases between. Germline V CDR1 and CDR2: PRHDT, FYEKMQ (reference sequence). The length of the CDR3 is 15 residues.

This clone came up a few times. In nucleotides, the CDR3 is TGTGCCAGCAGCAGGGACAGGGCAATGAACACTGAAGCTTTCTTT. Its protein is CASSRDRAMNTEAFF. The rearrangement joins TRBV7-9 to TRBJ1-1; TRBD1 agrees at 9 bases. The CDR3 length is 15 residues. Unmatched junction bases numbered 4, after V lost 5 bases and J lost 0 bases. Germline-derived CDR1 and CDR2 are SEHNR and FQNEAQ (reference sequence).

CDR3 coding DNA: TGTGCCAGCAGCTCCCAGCCCGGGACAGGGTTTACCGGGGAGCTGTTTTTT. Protein: CASSSQPGTGFTGELFF. This chain connects TRBV13 to TRBJ2-2; TRBD1 agrees at 9 bases. Germline V gene sequence: CDR1 PRHDT, CDR2 FYEKMQ (reference sequence). Losses at the gene ends were 4 bases for V and 5 bases for J; bases not matched to a gene: 11. This CDR3 comprises 17 residues. Full variable domain (rest looked up from reference TRBV13 and TRBJ2-2): AAGVIQSPRHLIKEKRETATLKCYPIPRHDTVYWYQQGPGQDPQFLISFYEKMQSDKGSIPDRFSAQQFSDYHSELNMSSLELGDSALYFCASSSQPGTGFTGELFFGEGSRLTVL.

This chain joins TRBV28 and TRBJ1-1, with TRBD1 as a possible D gene (6 bases). The CDR3 spans 13 residues. V was pared by 8 bases and J by 6 bases, with 16 bases between. The germline gives CDR1 MDHEN, CDR2 SYDVKM. This CDR3 is CASVKQGFAEAFF. The CDR3 DNA reads TGTGCCAGCGTCAAACAGGGTTTCGCTGAAGCTTTCTTT.

This sequence joins TRBV25-1 and TRBJ2-4; D might be TRBD2 (5 bases). Between the trimmed V and J ends, which lost 8 bases and 4 bases, there was a span of 15 bases. Germline assignment: CDR1 MGHDK and CDR2 SYGVNS. The CDR3 spans 14 residues. The CDR3 here is CASGIGEGKNIQYF. CDR3 sequence (DNA): TGTGCCAGCGGGATTGGTGAGGGTAAAAACATTCAGTACTTC. The entire variable domain, with the rest obtained from reference TRBV25-1 and TRBJ2-4, is as follows: EADIYQTPRYLVIGTGKKITLECSQTMGHDKMYWYQQDPGMELHLIHYSYGVNSTEKGDLSSESTVSRIRTEHFPLTLESARPSHTSQYLCASGIGEGKNIQYFGAGTRLSVL.

V and J are TRBV10-2 and TRBJ2-1; TRBD2 might be the D (7 bases). There are 14 residues in the CDR3. Deletions cut 11 bases from V and 4 bases from J, with 18 bases between. Germline V gene data show CDR1 as WSHSY and CDR2 as SAAADI. CDR3 loop: CASRGGGPYNEQFF. The CDR3 nucleotides are TGCGCCTCCCGAGGGGGGGGGCCGTACAATGAGCAGTTCTTC.

This chain uses TRBV7-6 with TRBJ1-4, with 8 bases that match TRBD1. Germline loops: CDR1 SGHVS, CDR2 FNYEAQ. Germline trimming cut 5 bases from V and 8 bases from J; bases unmatched to any gene: 7. This CDR3 comprises 14 residues. CDR3 protein: CASSRGQGGEKLFF. The DNA for the CDR3 is TGTGCCAGCAGCCGAGGACAGGGAGGAGAAAAACTGTTTTTT.

This clone was seen more than once but under ten times. The V call is TRBV30, the J call TRBJ1-5; no reliable D call. Germline assignment: CDR1 GTSNPN and CDR2 SVGIG (reference sequence). With 0 bases removed from V and 2 bases from J, the gap between germline ends came to 8 bases. CDR3 length: 14 amino acids. This CDR3 is CAWSVYGGNQPQHF. The CDR3 region has the DNA TGTGCCTGGAGTGTTTATGGGGGCAATCAGCCCCAGCATTTT. The full variable domain, in which reference TRBV30 and TRBJ1-5 provide the parts outside the CDR3, is SQTIHQWPATLVQPVGSPLSLECTVEGTSNPNLYWYRQAAGRGLQLLFYSVGIGQISSEVPQNLSASRPQDRQFILSSKKLLLSDSGFYLCAWSVYGGNQPQHFGDGTRLSIL.

This sequence joins TRBV18 and TRBJ1-5; possibly TRBD1 for D (5 bases). The germline gives CDR1 KGHSH, CDR2 LQKENI. CDR3 length: 16 amino acids. Deletions cut 1 base from V and 2 bases from J, with 12 bases between. The CDR3 nucleotides are TGTGCCAGCTCACCACAGGGGTGGGGTGGCAATCAGCCCCAGCATTTT. It yields the protein CASSPQGWGGNQPQHF.

The rearrangement links TRBV5-4 to TRBJ2-3, with 8 positions matching TRBD1. The CDR3 consists of 15 residues. The junction had 10 bases not matched to a gene; V was cut back by 4 bases and J by 6 bases. CDR1 SGHNT and CDR2 YYREEE come from the germline V gene (reference sequence). The chain's CDR3 is CASSRTGWLWDTQYF. DNA for the CDR3: TGTGCCAGCAGCCGGACAGGGTGGTTGTGGGATACGCAGTATTTT.

This clone showed up just a few times. The J gene is TRBJ2-2, the V gene TRBV7-9; tentative D call: TRBD2 (5 bases). Germline loops: CDR1 SEHNR, CDR2 FQNEAQ (reference sequence). V lost 1 base and J lost 5, with 11 bases in between. The CDR3 extends over 15 amino acids. CDR3 in amino acids: CASSLDAEGTGELFF. CDR3 coding DNA: TGTGCCAGCAGCTTAGACGCAGAGGGAACCGGGGAGCTGTTTTTT. The variable domain in full, with the rest retrieved from reference TRBV7-9 and TRBJ2-2, is DTGVSQNPRHKITKRGQNVTFRCDPISEHNRLYWYRQTLGQGPEFLTYFQNEAQLEKSRLLSDRFSAERPKGSFSTLEIQRTEQGDSAMYLCASSLDAEGTGELFFGEGSRLTVL.

The chain is built from TRBV13 and TRBJ2-6; 7 nucleotides line up with TRBD1. The CDR3 totals 17 residues. The J segment lost 0 bases and the V segment lost 5 bases, leaving 7 bases of the junction unmatched. CDR1 and CDR2 (germline): PRHDT, FYEKMQ (reference sequence). CDR3 sequence: CASSPGQLFSGANVLTF. The CDR3 DNA follows: TGTGCCAGCAGCCCGGGACAGCTTTTCTCTGGGGCCAACGTCCTGACTTTC.

The sample holds a few counts of this clone. One end of the junction does not line up with germline, which may come from a read error. CDR3 sequence reads: CASSEFLGSGNTIYF. In DNA, the CDR3 is TGTGCTAGCAGCGAATTCCTTGGGTCTGGAAACACCATATATTTT. The chain joins TRBV7-7 to TRBJ1-3; no clear D gene. The CDR3 loop spans 15 amino acids. Germline assignment: CDR1 SSHAT and CDR2 FNYEAQ (reference sequence).

V is TRBV27 and J is TRBJ1-1, with D possibly matching TRBD1 (6 bases). V was clipped by 3 bases and J by 6 bases, with 11 bases between them. This CDR3 is 13 amino acids long. Germline CDR1 and CDR2: MNHEY and SMNVEV (reference sequence). CDR3 sequence: CASSFIQGSEAFF. CDR3 bases: TGTGCCAGCAGTTTTATACAGGGTTCTGAAGCTTTCTTT.

This chain uses TRBV2 with TRBJ2-2; D gene unclear. Germline CDR1 and CDR2: SNHLY and FYNNEI. V was clipped by 0 bases and J by 0 bases, with 11 bases between them. The length of the CDR3 is 17 residues. CDR3 in amino acids: CASSEAPGISNTGELFF. The CDR3 DNA reads as TGTGCCAGCAGTGAAGCGCCTGGGATTTCGAACACCGGGGAGCTGTTTTTT.

V gene TRBV7-2 combines with J gene TRBJ1-1, with D maybe TRBD1 (6 bases). This CDR3 contains 16 residues. The ends were cut back, 5 bases at V and 0 bases at J, with 16 bases in the middle. Germline lookup yields CDR1 SGHTA and CDR2 FQGNSA. The CDR3 DNA follows: TGTGCCAGCAGCCCGGGACAACCACTCATGAACACTGAAGCTTTCTTT. This encodes CASSPGQPLMNTEAFF.

The J gene is TRBJ2-7, the V gene TRBV13; D perhaps matches TRBD2 (6 bases). Germline V gene sequence: CDR1 PRHDT, CDR2 FYEKMQ (reference sequence). The ends were cut back, 0 bases at V and 1 base at J, with 10 bases in the middle. This CDR3 is built from 15 residues. DNA for the CDR3: TGTGCCAGCAGCTTAGGCCCGGGACTTTCCTACGAGCAGTACTTC. Amino acids: CASSLGPGLSYEQYF. Filled out from reference TRBV13 and TRBJ2-7, the complete variable domain reads AAGVIQSPRHLIKEKRETATLKCYPIPRHDTVYWYQQGPGQDPQFLISFYEKMQSDKGSIPDRFSAQQFSDYHSELNMSSLELGDSALYFCASSLGPGLSYEQYFGPGTRLTVT.

The chain uses TRBV15 and TRBJ1-5; the D gene is possibly TRBD1 (5 bases). Germline V gene sequence: CDR1 LNHNV, CDR2 YYDKDF (reference sequence). Trimming pared 5 bases from V and 5 bases from J, leaving 10 bases between. This CDR3 comprises 13 residues. Here the CDR3 reads CATSEGLDQPQHF. DNA of the CDR3: TGTGCCACCAGCGAGGGACTGGATCAGCCCCAGCATTTT. Full variable domain (remainder filled in from reference TRBV15 and TRBJ1-5): DAMVIQNPRYQVTQFGKPVTLSCSQTLNHNVMYWYQQKSSQAPKLLFHYYDKDFNNEADTPDNFQSRRPNTSFCFLDIRSPGLGDTAMYLCATSEGLDQPQHFGDGTRLSIL.

This chain links TRBV2 with TRBJ2-5; the D call may be TRBD1 or TRBD2 (5 bases each). The CDR3 extends over 14 amino acids. The germline V and J ends were trimmed by 4 bases and 2 bases, with 11 bases remaining between them. Germline CDR1 is SNHLY and CDR2 is FYNNEI. CDR3 DNA: TGTGCCAGCAGTGTTAGCGAGGGGCAAGAGACCCAGTACTTC. This encodes CASSVSEGQETQYF.

The chain carries TRBV5-8 and TRBJ2-3; TRBD2 agrees at 11 bases. Germline V gene data show CDR1 as SGHTS and CDR2 as YDEGEE. This CDR3 region has 16 residues. V lost 0 bases and J lost 0; bases outside the gene matches: 0. As DNA, the CDR3 is TGTGCCAGCAGCTTGGGACTAGCGGGGAGCACAGATACGCAGTATTTT. Translation: CASSLGLAGSTDTQYF.

The J gene is TRBJ1-1, the V gene TRBV18; tentative D call: TRBD1 (5 bases). The CDR3 sequence is 16 residues long. Trimming cost V 3 bases and J 5 bases, with 19 bases left between them. Germline V lookup: CDR1 KGHSH, CDR2 LQKENI. CDR3 region: CASSPLGGTRRTEAFF. CDR3 bases: TGTGCCAGCTCACCTTTGGGGGGGACCCGGAGGACTGAAGCTTTCTTT.

This clone was seen only once. V is TRBV4-1 and J is TRBJ1-2; D unclear. CDR3 size: 15 residues. V lost 5 bases and J lost 0, with 13 bases in between. Germline loops: CDR1 MGHRA, CDR2 YSYEKL. The CDR3 here is CASSTQINTNYGYTF. The CDR3 region has the DNA TGCGCCAGCAGCACCCAGATAAACACTAACTATGGCTACACCTTC.

This sequence joins TRBV13 and TRBJ2-5; no clear D gene. The CDR3 runs to 11 residues. Germline CDR1 PRHDT, CDR2 FYEKMQ (reference sequence). Trimming removed 6 bases from V and 2 bases from J, with 4 bases in between. The CDR3 spells CASRKQETQYF. The CDR3 DNA sequence: TGTGCCAGCAGAAAACAAGAGACCCAGTACTTC. Using reference TRBV13 and TRBJ2-5 for the parts outside the CDR3, the full variable domain is AAGVIQSPRHLIKEKRETATLKCYPIPRHDTVYWYQQGPGQDPQFLISFYEKMQSDKGSIPDRFSAQQFSDYHSELNMSSLELGDSALYFCASRKQETQYFGPGTRLLVL.

The chain's CDR3 is CATSQKEIFMGPQHF. CDR3 DNA: TGTGCCACCAGCCAAAAGGAAATTTTTATGGGGCCCCAGCATTTT. J is TRBJ1-5 and V is TRBV15; no definite D call. This CDR3 has 15 amino acids. Trimming removed 5 bases at V and 9 bases at J, with 20 bases between. The germline V gene encodes CDR1 LNHNV and CDR2 YYDKDF (reference sequence).

V and J are TRBV4-1 and TRBJ2-3; 7 bases fit TRBD2. The CDR3 covers 17 residues. Germline V CDR1 and CDR2: MGHRA, YSYEKL. The J segment lost 7 bases and the V segment lost 0 bases, leaving 13 bases of the junction unmatched. The CDR3 reads CASSQDHGWGGANTQYF. The CDR3 DNA sequence: TGCGCCAGCAGCCAAGATCATGGTTGGGGGGGTGCTAATACGCAGTATTTT.

The chain couples TRBV10-1 to TRBJ2-2; no reliable D call. Trimming shortened V by 9 bases and J by 4 bases, and 15 bases separated the two germline ends. The CDR3 has 14 residues. CDR1 is WNHNN and CDR2 is SYGVQD in the germline V gene (reference sequence). The CDR3 reads CASPPARPTGELFF. CDR3 nucleotide sequence: TGCGCCAGTCCCCCGGCACGGCCCACCGGGGAGCTGTTTTTT.